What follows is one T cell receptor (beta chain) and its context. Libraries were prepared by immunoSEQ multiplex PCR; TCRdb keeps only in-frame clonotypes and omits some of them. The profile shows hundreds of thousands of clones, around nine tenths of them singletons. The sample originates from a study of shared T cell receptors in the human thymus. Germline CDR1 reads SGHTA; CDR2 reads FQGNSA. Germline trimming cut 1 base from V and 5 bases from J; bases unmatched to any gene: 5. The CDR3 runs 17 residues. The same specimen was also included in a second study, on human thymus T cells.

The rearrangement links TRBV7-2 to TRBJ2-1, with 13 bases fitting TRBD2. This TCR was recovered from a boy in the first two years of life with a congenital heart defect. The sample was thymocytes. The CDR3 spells CASSLGSGLAGDNEQFF. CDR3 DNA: TGTGCCAGCAGCTTAGGTTCAGGACTAGCGGGAGACAATGAGCAGTTCTTC.